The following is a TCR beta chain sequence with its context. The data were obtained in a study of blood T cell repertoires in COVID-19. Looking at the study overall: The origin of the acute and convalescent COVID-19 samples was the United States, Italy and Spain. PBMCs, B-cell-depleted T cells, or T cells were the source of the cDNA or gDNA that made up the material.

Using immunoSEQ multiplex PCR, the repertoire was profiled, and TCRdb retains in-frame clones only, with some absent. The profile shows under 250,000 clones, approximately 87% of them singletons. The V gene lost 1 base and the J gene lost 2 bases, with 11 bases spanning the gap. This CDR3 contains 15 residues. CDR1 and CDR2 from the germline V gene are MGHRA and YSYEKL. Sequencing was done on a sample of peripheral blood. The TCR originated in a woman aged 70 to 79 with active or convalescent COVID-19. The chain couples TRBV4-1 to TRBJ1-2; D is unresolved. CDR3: CASSQGYDGNYGYTF. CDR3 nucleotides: TGCGCCAGCAGCCAAGGCTATGACGGGAACTATGGCTACACCTTC.